This T cell receptor beta chain was obtained from a study of blood T cell repertoires in COVID-19. Study details: COVID-19 samples, acute and convalescent, were from the United States, Italy and Spain. PBMCs, B-cell-depleted T cells, or T cells were the source of the cDNA or gDNA that made up the material.

In the authors' methods: Using reference gene primer amplification, nucleated cell counts were estimated. Produced via immunoSEQ multiplex PCR; TCRdb's table is partial and in-frame only. V and J calls plus clone size are reproduced from that table; the DNA served to infer D and trimming. This sample has about 260,000 clones, with 91% found just once. The ends lost 0 bases at V and 3 bases at J; junction bases unmatched: 10. Per germline, CDR1 MRHNA and CDR2 SNTAGT. This CDR3 contains 18 residues. In Seattle, patients joined the study during active infection and were tracked longitudinally. The genes are TRBV6-4 and TRBJ2-3, with 9 bases matching TRBD2. The TCR sequence derives from a person under 35 with COVID-19, enrolled during active disease. What was sequenced was peripheral blood. The CDR3 spells CASSDSGLAGRTTDTQYF. The DNA of the CDR3 is TGTGCCAGCAGTGACTCCGGGCTAGCGGGGAGGACTACAGATACGCAGTATTTT.